These T cell receptor beta chains were read from a single sample in a study of shared clonotypes between healthy human individuals. Only in-frame clones appear in the TCRdb table, and some are missing; sequencing was by immunoSEQ multiplex PCR. The table has some 680,000 clones, more than 70% seen once; the top ten hold 1.5% to 2%. Material for sequencing was memory CD4+ T cells sorted from blood. These receptors were collected from a young woman in good health. CDR3s include the opening cysteine and the closing phenylalanine or tryptophan. The order of the fields is CDR3 DNA, CDR3 protein, D gene, clone size, J gene, V gene. D genes are given only for firm matches. Rows may omit the clone size; those that give it use once, few, many or a size class.

CDR3 DNA: TGCGCCAGCAGCTTGCCTGAGCAGGCTGGGGCCAACGTCCTGACTTTC
CDR3 protein: CASSLPEQAGANVLTF
D gene: NA
clone size: NA
J gene: TRBJ2-6
V gene: TRBV5-1

CDR3 DNA: TGTGCCAGCAGGCCCGGTACTAGCGGGTCGCAGTTCTTC
CDR3 protein: CASRPGTSGSQFF
D gene: TRBD2
clone size: NA
J gene: TRBJ2-1
V gene: TRBV28

CDR3 DNA: TGTGCCAGCAGCCAAGGGCTTAGCGGATCCTACGAGCAGTACTTC
CDR3 protein: CASSQGLSGSYEQYF
D gene: NA
clone size: NA
J gene: TRBJ2-7
V gene: TRBV14

CDR3 DNA: TGTGCCAGCAGTCCGCTCGGACAGGGGGACAATGAGCAGTTCTTC
CDR3 protein: CASSPLGQGDNEQFF
D gene: TRBD1
clone size: NA
J gene: TRBJ2-1
V gene: TRBV28

CDR3 DNA: TGTGCCAGTAGTAGTCTGCAGCCTAATGAAAAACTGTTTTTT
CDR3 protein: CASSSLQPNEKLFF
D gene: NA
clone size: NA
J gene: TRBJ1-4
V gene: TRBV19

CDR3 DNA: TGTGCCAGCAGTGAAGGGACTGGAATAAGGAATGAAAAACTGTTTTTT
CDR3 protein: CASSEGTGIRNEKLFF
D gene: NA
clone size: NA
J gene: TRBJ1-4
V gene: TRBV25-1

CDR3 DNA: TGTGCCAGCAGTTACTCGGGACAGGGGATCCACGAGCAGTACTTC
CDR3 protein: CASSYSGQGIHEQYF
D gene: TRBD1
clone size: NA
J gene: TRBJ2-7
V gene: TRBV6-5

CDR3 DNA: TGCGCCAGCAGTGGGACGGAAACCTACGAGCAGTACTTC
CDR3 protein: CASSGTETYEQYF
D gene: NA
clone size: NA
J gene: TRBJ2-7
V gene: TRBV10-2

CDR3 DNA: TGCGCCAGCAGCCAGGTGAGCGGGAGAGGGGACAATGAGCAGTTCTTC
CDR3 protein: CASSQVSGRGDNEQFF
D gene: TRBD2
clone size: NA
J gene: TRBJ2-1
V gene: TRBV4-1

CDR3 DNA: TGTGCCAGTAGTAGGTGGGGCCTGGATACGCAGTATTTT
CDR3 protein: CASSRWGLDTQYF
D gene: NA
clone size: NA
J gene: TRBJ2-3
V gene: TRBV19

CDR3 DNA: TGTGCCAGCAGCGAAAGGGGGACTGAAGCTTTCTTT
CDR3 protein: CASSERGTEAFF
D gene: NA
clone size: NA
J gene: TRBJ1-1
V gene: TRBV7-8

CDR3 DNA: TGTGCCAGCAGTGAAGGGGGCCCCCCCGGGGAGCTGTTTTTT
CDR3 protein: CASSEGGPPGELFF
D gene: NA
clone size: NA
J gene: TRBJ2-2
V gene: TRBV6-1

CDR3 DNA: TGCGCCAGCAGCCAATGGGGGACACAGGGTAATAATTCACCCCTCCACTTT
CDR3 protein: CASSQWGTQGNNSPLHF
D gene: NA
clone size: few
J gene: TRBJ1-6
V gene: TRBV4-1

CDR3 DNA: TGTGCCAGCAGCTTGTTGGGGGGACGCAATCAGCCCCAGCATTTT
CDR3 protein: CASSLLGGRNQPQHF
D gene: NA
clone size: NA
J gene: TRBJ1-5
V gene: TRBV5-8

CDR3 DNA: TGTGCCAGCAGCTTAGGATACGTAGACACTGAAGCTTTCTTT
CDR3 protein: CASSLGYVDTEAFF
D gene: NA
clone size: NA
J gene: TRBJ1-1
V gene: TRBV7-9

CDR3 DNA: TGCGCCAGCAGCTTGGTTCAGGGCCCTAGCACAGATACGCAGTATTTT
CDR3 protein: CASSLVQGPSTDTQYF
D gene: NA
clone size: few
J gene: TRBJ2-3
V gene: TRBV5-1

CDR3 DNA: TGTGCCAGCAGCTTCCGGGACGGCGGAGGAGGGGGCTACACCTTC
CDR3 protein: CASSFRDGGGGGYTF
D gene: NA
clone size: NA
J gene: TRBJ1-2
V gene: TRBV21-1

CDR3 DNA: TGTGCCAGCAGCTCCTCAAGGGGCGAGCAGTACTTC
CDR3 protein: CASSSSRGEQYF
D gene: NA
clone size: few
J gene: TRBJ2-7
V gene: TRBV7-2

CDR3 DNA: TGTGCCAGCAGCTCAGGGGGCTACGGGGAGCTGTTTTTT
CDR3 protein: CASSSGGYGELFF
D gene: TRBD1
clone size: NA
J gene: TRBJ2-2
V gene: TRBV7-8

CDR3 DNA: TGCGCCAGCAGTGAAGGGACTGCTACTAACTATGGCTACACCTTC
CDR3 protein: CASSEGTATNYGYTF
D gene: NA
clone size: NA
J gene: TRBJ1-2
V gene: TRBV5-1

CDR3 DNA: TGCGCCAGCAGCTTAGACCGGAGCCCAACAGAAGCTTTCTTT
CDR3 protein: CASSLDRSPTEAFF
D gene: NA
clone size: NA
J gene: TRBJ1-1
V gene: TRBV5-1

CDR3 DNA: TGTGCCAGCAGCCAAGATAACGGACAGGGAGGTACCGGGGAGCTGTTTTTT
CDR3 protein: CASSQDNGQGGTGELFF
D gene: TRBD1
clone size: NA
J gene: TRBJ2-2
V gene: TRBV4-2

CDR3 DNA: TGTGCCAGCAGTTATCGGGACCAAGAAAATCAGCCCCAGCATTTT
CDR3 protein: CASSYRDQENQPQHF
D gene: NA
clone size: few
J gene: TRBJ1-5
V gene: TRBV6-4

CDR3 DNA: TGTGCCAGCAGCCACAGACTAGCGGGGACAGATACGCAGTATTTT
CDR3 protein: CASSHRLAGTDTQYF
D gene: TRBD2
clone size: few
J gene: TRBJ2-3
V gene: TRBV14

CDR3 DNA: TGTGCCAGCCGGACGGCCGCTAATGAAAAACTGTTTTTT
CDR3 protein: CASRTAANEKLFF
D gene: NA
clone size: NA
J gene: TRBJ1-4
V gene: TRBV25-1

CDR3 DNA: TGTGCCAGCAGCGACAGGGGATTGGAGCCCCAGCATTTT
CDR3 protein: CASSDRGLEPQHF
D gene: TRBD1
clone size: NA
J gene: TRBJ1-5
V gene: TRBV2

CDR3 DNA: TGCAGCGGCCGCCCGGGACAGGGTGATAGTGAGCAGTTCTTC
CDR3 protein: CSGRPGQGDSEQFF
D gene: TRBD1
clone size: once
J gene: TRBJ2-1
V gene: TRBV29-1

CDR3 DNA: TGTGCCACCGGACTAGCGGGCCGAACAGATACGCAGTATTTT
CDR3 protein: CATGLAGRTDTQYF
D gene: TRBD2
clone size: NA
J gene: TRBJ2-3
V gene: TRBV30

CDR3 DNA: TGTGCCAGCAGCTACTCGGGGAGGGGCGATGAGCAGTTCTTC
CDR3 protein: CASSYSGRGDEQFF
D gene: TRBD2
clone size: NA
J gene: TRBJ2-1
V gene: TRBV9

CDR3 DNA: TGTGCCTGGAGTGTTTGGGAGGGTCTCGATGAGCAGTTCTTC
CDR3 protein: CAWSVWEGLDEQFF
D gene: TRBD2
clone size: NA
J gene: TRBJ2-1
V gene: TRBV30

CDR3 DNA: TGTGCCAGCAGTGAGTCTGACTATGGCTACACCTTC
CDR3 protein: CASSESDYGYTF
D gene: NA
clone size: few
J gene: TRBJ1-2
V gene: TRBV2

CDR3 DNA: TGTGCCAGCAGCCCTATGGGGCGGGGTGGCACAGATACGCAGTATTTT
CDR3 protein: CASSPMGRGGTDTQYF
D gene: NA
clone size: NA
J gene: TRBJ2-3
V gene: TRBV7-2

CDR3 DNA: TGTGCCAGCAGTCCCATCCAGATGGGGAACACTGAAGCTTTCTTT
CDR3 protein: CASSPIQMGNTEAFF
D gene: NA
clone size: NA
J gene: TRBJ1-1
V gene: TRBV28

CDR3 DNA: TGTGCCTGGAGCGGTTGGGGAAACACCATATATTTT
CDR3 protein: CAWSGWGNTIYF
D gene: NA
clone size: few
J gene: TRBJ1-3
V gene: TRBV30